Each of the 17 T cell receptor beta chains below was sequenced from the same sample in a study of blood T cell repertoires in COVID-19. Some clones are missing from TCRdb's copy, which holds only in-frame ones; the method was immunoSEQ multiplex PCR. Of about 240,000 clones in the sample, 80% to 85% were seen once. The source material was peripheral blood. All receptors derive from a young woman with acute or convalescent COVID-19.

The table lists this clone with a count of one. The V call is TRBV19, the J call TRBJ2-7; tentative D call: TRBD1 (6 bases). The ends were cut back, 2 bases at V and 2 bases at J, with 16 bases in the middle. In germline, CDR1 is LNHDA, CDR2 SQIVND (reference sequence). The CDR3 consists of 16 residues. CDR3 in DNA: TGTGCCAGTAGTATAAGCTCAACAGGGATTCCCTACGAGCAGTACTTC. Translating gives CASSISSTGIPYEQYF. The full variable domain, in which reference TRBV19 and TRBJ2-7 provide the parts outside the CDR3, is DGGITQSPKYLFRKEGQNVTLSCEQNLNHDAMYWYRQDPGQGLRLIYYSQIVNDFQKGDIAEGYSVSREKKESFPLTVTSAQKNPTAFYLCASSISSTGIPYEQYFGPGTRLTVT.

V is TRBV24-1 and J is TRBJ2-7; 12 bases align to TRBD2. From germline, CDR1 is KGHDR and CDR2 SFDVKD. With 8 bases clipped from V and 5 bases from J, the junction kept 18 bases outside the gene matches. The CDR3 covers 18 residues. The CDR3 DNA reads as TGTGCCACCATCCGACCCGATAAGGCTAGCGGGAGGGCCCACGAGCAGTACTTC. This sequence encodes CATIRPDKASGRAHEQYF.

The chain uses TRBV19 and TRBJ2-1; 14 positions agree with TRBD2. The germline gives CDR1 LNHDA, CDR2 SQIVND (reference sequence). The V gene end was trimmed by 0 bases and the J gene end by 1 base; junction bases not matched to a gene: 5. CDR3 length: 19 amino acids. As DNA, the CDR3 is TGTGCCAGTAGTATAGAGCCCGGACTAGCGGGAGGATCCTACAATGAGCAGTTCTTC. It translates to CASSIEPGLAGGSYNEQFF.

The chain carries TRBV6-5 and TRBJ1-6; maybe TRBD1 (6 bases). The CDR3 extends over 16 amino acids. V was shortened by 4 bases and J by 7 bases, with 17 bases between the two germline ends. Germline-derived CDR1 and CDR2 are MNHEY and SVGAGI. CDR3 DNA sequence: TGTGCCAGCAGTTCGACAGGTCAGACAGGCAATTCACCCCTCCACTTT. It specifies CASSSTGQTGNSPLHF.

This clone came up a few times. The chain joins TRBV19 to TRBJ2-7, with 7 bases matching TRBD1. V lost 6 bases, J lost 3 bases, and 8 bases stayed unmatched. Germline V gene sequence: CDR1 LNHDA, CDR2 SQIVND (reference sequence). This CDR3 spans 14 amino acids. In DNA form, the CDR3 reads TGTGCCAGTAGCTCAAAAGGGGGCGGCTACGAGCAGTACTTC. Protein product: CASSSKGGGYEQYF.

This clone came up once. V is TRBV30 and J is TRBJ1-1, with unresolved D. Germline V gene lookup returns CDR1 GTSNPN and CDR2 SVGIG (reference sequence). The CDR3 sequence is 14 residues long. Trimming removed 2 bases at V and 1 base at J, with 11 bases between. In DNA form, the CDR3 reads TGTGCCTGGAGTCCACGCGGCCCGAACACTGAAGCTTTCTTT. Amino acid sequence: CAWSPRGPNTEAFF.

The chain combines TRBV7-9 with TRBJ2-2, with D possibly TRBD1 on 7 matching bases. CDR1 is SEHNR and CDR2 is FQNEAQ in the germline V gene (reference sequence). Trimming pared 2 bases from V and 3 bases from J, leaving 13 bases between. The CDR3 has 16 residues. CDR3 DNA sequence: TGTGCCAGCAGCTTATTGGGCAGGGGGGACACCGGGGAGCTGTTTTTT. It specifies CASSLLGRGDTGELFF.

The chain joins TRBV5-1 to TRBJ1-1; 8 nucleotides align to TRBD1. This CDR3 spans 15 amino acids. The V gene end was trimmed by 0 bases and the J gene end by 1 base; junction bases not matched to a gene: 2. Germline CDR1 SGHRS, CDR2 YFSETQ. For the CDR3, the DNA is TGCGCCAGCAGCTTGGGGGACAGGTCGAACACTGAAGCTTTCTTT. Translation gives CASSLGDRSNTEAFF. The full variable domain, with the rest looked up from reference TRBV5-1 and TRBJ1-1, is KAGVTQTPRYLIKTRGQQVTLSCSPISGHRSVSWYQQTPGQGLQFLFEYFSETQRNKGNFPGRFSGRQFSNSRSEMNVSTLELGDSALYLCASSLGDRSNTEAFFGQGTRLTVV.

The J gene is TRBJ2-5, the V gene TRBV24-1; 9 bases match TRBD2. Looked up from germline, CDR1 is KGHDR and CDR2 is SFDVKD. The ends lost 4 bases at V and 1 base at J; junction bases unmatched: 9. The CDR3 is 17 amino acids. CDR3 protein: CATSEKLAGQPQETQYF. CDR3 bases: TGTGCCACCAGTGAAAAACTAGCGGGCCAACCCCAAGAGACCCAGTACTTC.

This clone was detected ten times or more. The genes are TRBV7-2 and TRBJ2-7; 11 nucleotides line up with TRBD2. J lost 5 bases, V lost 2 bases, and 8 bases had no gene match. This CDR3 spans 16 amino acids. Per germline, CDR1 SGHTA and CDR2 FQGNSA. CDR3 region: CASSLFSSGRLHEQYF. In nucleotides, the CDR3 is TGTGCCAGCAGCTTATTTTCTAGCGGGAGGCTCCACGAGCAGTACTTC.

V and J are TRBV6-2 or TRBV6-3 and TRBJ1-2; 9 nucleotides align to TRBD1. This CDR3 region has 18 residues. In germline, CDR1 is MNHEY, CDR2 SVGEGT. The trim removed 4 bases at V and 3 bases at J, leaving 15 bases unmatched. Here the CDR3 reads CASSSGQGYGPGHYGYTF. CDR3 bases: TGTGCCAGCAGTTCCGGACAGGGGTATGGTCCTGGGCACTATGGCTACACCTTC.

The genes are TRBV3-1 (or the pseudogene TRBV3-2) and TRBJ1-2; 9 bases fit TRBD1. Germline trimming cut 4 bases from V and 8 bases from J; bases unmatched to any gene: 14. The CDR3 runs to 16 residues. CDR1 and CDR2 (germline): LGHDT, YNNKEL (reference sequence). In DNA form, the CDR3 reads TGTGCCAGCAGCCTCCCGGGACAGGGTATAACTAGCGGCTACACCTTC. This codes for CASSLPGQGITSGYTF.

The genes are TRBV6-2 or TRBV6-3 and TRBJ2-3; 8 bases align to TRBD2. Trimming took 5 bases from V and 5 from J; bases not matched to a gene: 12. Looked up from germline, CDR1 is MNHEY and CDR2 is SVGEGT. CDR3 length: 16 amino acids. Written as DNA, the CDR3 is TGTGCCAGCAGTCCCGCCACGACTAGCGCTAGAGATACGCAGTATTTT. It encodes CASSPATTSARDTQYF.

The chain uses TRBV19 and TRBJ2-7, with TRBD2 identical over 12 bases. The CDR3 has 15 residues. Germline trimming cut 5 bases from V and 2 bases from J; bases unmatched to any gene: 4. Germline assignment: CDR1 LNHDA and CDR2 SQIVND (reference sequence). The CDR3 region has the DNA TGTGCCAGTAGTGGCCGGACTAGCGGGGCCTACGAGCAGTACTTC. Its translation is CASSGRTSGAYEQYF.

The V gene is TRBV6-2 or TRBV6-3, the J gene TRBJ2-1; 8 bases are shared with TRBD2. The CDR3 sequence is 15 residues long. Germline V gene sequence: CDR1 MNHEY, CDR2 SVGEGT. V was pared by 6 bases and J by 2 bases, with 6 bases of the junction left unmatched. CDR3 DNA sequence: TGTGCCAGCAGCCCACTAGCGGACGCCTACAATGAGCAGTTCTTC. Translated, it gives CASSPLADAYNEQFF.

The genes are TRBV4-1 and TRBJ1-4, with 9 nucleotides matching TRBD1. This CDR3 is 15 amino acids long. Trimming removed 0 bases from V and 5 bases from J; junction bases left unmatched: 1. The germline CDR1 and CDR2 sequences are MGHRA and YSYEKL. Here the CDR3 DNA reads TGCGCCAGCAGCCAAGATGGGACAGGGAATGAAAAACTGTTTTTT. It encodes CASSQDGTGNEKLFF.

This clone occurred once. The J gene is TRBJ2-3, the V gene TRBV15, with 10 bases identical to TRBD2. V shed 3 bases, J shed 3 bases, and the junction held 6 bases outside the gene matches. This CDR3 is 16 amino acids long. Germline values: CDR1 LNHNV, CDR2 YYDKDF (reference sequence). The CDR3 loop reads CATSSRLAGGTDTQYF. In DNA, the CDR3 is TGTGCCACCAGCAGTCGACTAGCGGGTGGAACAGATACGCAGTATTTT.